This T cell receptor (beta chain) was profiled in a study of cytomegalovirus exposure and HLA in healthy donors. With 2 bases removed from V and 2 bases from J, the gap between germline ends came to 10 bases. The CDR3 runs to 14 residues. The germline gives CDR1 MNHEY, CDR2 SVGAGI. Points from the study as a whole: TCR beta chains numbering 164 were designated cytomegalovirus-associated.

On this clone itself: Its antigen is as yet unknown.

Researchers ran the PCR with 60 Vbeta and 13 Jbeta primers. The method was immunoSEQ multiplex PCR; TCRdb's version includes in-frame clones alone and lacks a portion of them. The table has roughly 120,000 clones, 15% seen once; the top ten hold 1.5% to 2%. Sequencing was performed on PBMCs. The sequence derives from a woman aged 18-35 years in good health and CMV-seronegative. This chain joins TRBV6-5 and TRBJ2-7; possibly TRBD2 for D (5 bases). The CDR3 region is CASSYRQRPYEQYF. The CDR3 nucleotides read TGTGCCAGCAGTTACCGGCAGCGGCCCTACGAGCAGTACTTC.